This T cell receptor (beta chain) was identified during a study of molecular identifiers for immune sequencing clone quantification. Notes on the study in general: Beyond 20 RNA copies, clones held over 99% of effector molecules, compared with under 1% in naive cells. Because of identical TCR molecules sharing a barcode, sizes of highly expanded clones could be underestimated.

V gave up 1 base and J gave up 11 bases, with 15 bases separating them. In germline, CDR1 is MNHEY, CDR2 SVGAGI. The CDR3 is made up of 13 amino acids. As concerns this clonotype: What it binds is not known.

RNA fractions of 10%, 30% or 50% and about 18,000 to 1,000,000 sorted cells were the source of naive CD8 libraries. Researchers sorted naive CD8 T cells as cells that were CD8+CD4-CCR7+CD45RA+. TCRdb re-called the PCR reads with MiXCR, one entry per CDR3 protein. This sample yields about 100,000 distinct CDR3 sequences, of which 35% are seen a single time; less than 10% belongs to the top ten. The source of this sequence is a human donor in good health. Some libraries in this study had Jurkat cell RNA spiked in. Sequencing used naive CD8+ T cells from blood, with Jurkat cell RNA spiked in. The sample's subset: FACS-sorted CD8+CD4-CCR7+CD45RA+ naive T cells. The rearrangement uses TRBV6-5 and TRBJ2-7; D may be TRBD2 (5 bases). In nucleotides, the CDR3 is TGTGCCAGCAGTTACTTCCGACGGGGTGAGGAGTACTTC. Encoded protein: CASSYFRRGEEYF.